Only one count was recorded for the clone carrying this T cell receptor beta chain. No antigen is known for it. The record originates from a study of response to subunit inactivated influenza vaccine. Overall study results and limits: The authors suggested that every seasonal influenza vaccination recruits few new T cells.

MiXCR, applied by TCRdb to the RT-PCR reads, yields one record per CDR3 protein. Among roughly 460,000 distinct CDR3 sequences, 9.5% to 13% were seen once, and the ten largest hold about 12%. V lost 1 base, J lost 8 bases, and 11 bases lay in between. CDR1 SQVTM and CDR2 ANQGSEA come from the germline V gene. This CDR3 has 13 residues. Material: PBMCs from blood, obtained about 40 days after vaccination. The chain is built from TRBV29-1 and TRBJ2-2; D is possibly TRBD2 (5 bases). The sequence was obtained from a man aged 50-60 years who received an inactivated influenza vaccine. CDR3 loop: CSVEGGPRGELFF. Written as DNA, the CDR3 is TGCAGCGTTGAAGGAGGGCCCAGGGGGGAGCTGTTTTTT.